This T cell receptor (beta chain) is from a study of PD-1 blockade in classical Hodgkin lymphoma. CDR1 is MNHEY and CDR2 is SMNVEV in the germline V gene (reference sequence). The V and J ends lost 7 bases and 4 bases, in that order; junction bases with no gene match: 7. The CDR3 is made up of 14 amino acids. On this clone: Its antigen is currently unknown.

General observations from the study: The baseline diversity of complete responders showed similarity to that of newly diagnosed patients. Newly diagnosed patients had baseline TCR diversity that was reportedly lower than that of healthy donors.

Profiled with immunoSEQ multiplex PCR; TCRdb holds only in-frame clones, not every one. The sample consists of fewer than 100,000 clones, around 86% of them appearing once. All patients relapsed after autologous stem cell transplantation, and brentuximab vedotin exposure varied. The receptor was isolated from a human donor with classical Hodgkin lymphoma. This chain joins TRBV27 and TRBJ2-1; TRBD2 matches 7 bases. Sample: peripheral blood mononuclear cells (PBMCs), taken at baseline. The CDR3 DNA reads as TGTGCCAGCAAGGGCGGGAGTGCGTACAATGAGCAGTTCTTC. Translated: CASKGGSAYNEQFF.